This TCR beta chain was documented in a study of shared clonotypes between healthy human individuals. General study findings and limits: Generation probability values for non-shared clonotypes were lower than those for clonotypes shared by all four donors. Naive subsets generally had larger estimated richness than memory subsets. When naive CD4 clonotypes were compared across a few donors, approximately 5% were shared.

The naive CD8 population came from CD45RO-negative cells selected for CCR7, without terminally differentiated effector memory CD45RA+ cells. A remark on this clone: Antigen specificity is unknown.

The CDR3 runs to 11 residues. CDR1 and CDR2 (germline): SQVTM, ANQGSEA. V was pared by 7 bases and J by 3 bases, with 9 bases between. TCRdb's table, derived via immunoSEQ multiplex PCR, lists solely in-frame clones and lacks some. The sample lists about 2,100,000 clones, around 93% occurring once. The genes are TRBV29-1 and TRBJ2-5; D unclear. The sample was naive CD8+ T cells from PBMCs. The receptor comes from a man younger than 35 in good health. Some clones in this sample may be carry-over from other donors' samples. The CDR3 region is CSAGREETQYF. CDR3 sequence (DNA): TGCAGCGCCGGTCGGGAAGAGACCCAGTACTTC.